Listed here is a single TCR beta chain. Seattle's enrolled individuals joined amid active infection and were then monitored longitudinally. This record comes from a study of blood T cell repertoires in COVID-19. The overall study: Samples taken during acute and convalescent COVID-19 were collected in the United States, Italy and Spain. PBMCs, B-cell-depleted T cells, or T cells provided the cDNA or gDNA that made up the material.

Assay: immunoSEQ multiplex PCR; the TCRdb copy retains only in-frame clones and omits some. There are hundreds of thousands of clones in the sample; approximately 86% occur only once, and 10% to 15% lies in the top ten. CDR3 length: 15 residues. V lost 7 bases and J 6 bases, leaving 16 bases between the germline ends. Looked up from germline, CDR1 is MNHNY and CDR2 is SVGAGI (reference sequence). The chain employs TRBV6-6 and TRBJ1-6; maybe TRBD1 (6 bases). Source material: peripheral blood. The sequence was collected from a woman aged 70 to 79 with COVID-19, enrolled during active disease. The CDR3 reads CASTDSDSTNSPLHF. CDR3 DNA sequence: TGTGCCAGCACGGACAGCGACAGTACTAATTCACCCCTCCACTTT.